A single T cell receptor beta chain is shown here with its context. Its target is not known. The data belong to a study of cytotoxic CD8 clonotypes in ibrutinib-treated CLL. Study in general: The response samples were taken once patients had been treated for a median of roughly 12 months, range 6 to 36.

Germline lookup yields CDR1 SEHNR and CDR2 FQNEAQ (reference sequence). The CDR3 extends over 13 amino acids. V was clipped by 5 bases and J by 6 bases, with 13 bases between them. Sequencing sought depths of 1 in 200,000 to 1 in 1 million T cells. Here immunoSEQ multiplex PCR was the method, and the copy in TCRdb shows in-frame clones only, minus some. The sample yields 200,000 or so clones, roughly 65% seen once. Study findings and constraints: The study found baseline clonality above age-matched healthy donors, tracking circulating CD8+ T-cell counts.

The chain carries TRBV7-9 and TRBJ1-1, with D possibly being TRBD1 (5 bases). This TCR derives from a human donor with chronic lymphocytic leukemia. The starting material was PBMCs, obtained after 12 months of ibrutinib treatment. The CDR3: CASSIRVTPEAFF. In DNA form, the CDR3 reads TGTGCCAGCAGCATCAGGGTTACCCCTGAAGCTTTCTTT.